The subject of this entry is one T cell receptor (beta chain). The length of the CDR3 is 15 residues. Deletions cut 1 base from V and 5 bases from J, with 13 bases between. From germline, CDR1 is SGHRS and CDR2 YFSETQ. Authors' methods: Estimation of nucleated cell counts relied on the amplification of reference gene primers. Sequencing used immunoSEQ multiplex PCR; TCRdb keeps in-frame clones, though not all of them. The V and J calls and clone size were taken over from that table, and D and trimming were inferred from the DNA. This sample carries about 210,000 clones, approximately 83% of them seen once, and the ten largest clones take 3.5% to 4.5%. This specimen comes from a study of blood T cell repertoires in COVID-19. Study overall: There were acute and convalescent COVID-19 samples, and they came from the United States, Italy and Spain. PBMCs, B-cell-depleted T cells, or T cells provided the cDNA or gDNA that made up the material.

This chain uses TRBV5-1 with TRBJ1-5; D is possibly TRBD1 (6 bases). This sequence originates from a woman between 40 and 50 years old with acute COVID-19. Material for sequencing was PBMCs or T cells enriched from blood (not recorded which). The DNA of the CDR3 is TGCGCCAGCAGCTTGTGGGCGGGGGGCGATCAGCCCCAGCATTTT. Its protein product is CASSLWAGGDQPQHF.